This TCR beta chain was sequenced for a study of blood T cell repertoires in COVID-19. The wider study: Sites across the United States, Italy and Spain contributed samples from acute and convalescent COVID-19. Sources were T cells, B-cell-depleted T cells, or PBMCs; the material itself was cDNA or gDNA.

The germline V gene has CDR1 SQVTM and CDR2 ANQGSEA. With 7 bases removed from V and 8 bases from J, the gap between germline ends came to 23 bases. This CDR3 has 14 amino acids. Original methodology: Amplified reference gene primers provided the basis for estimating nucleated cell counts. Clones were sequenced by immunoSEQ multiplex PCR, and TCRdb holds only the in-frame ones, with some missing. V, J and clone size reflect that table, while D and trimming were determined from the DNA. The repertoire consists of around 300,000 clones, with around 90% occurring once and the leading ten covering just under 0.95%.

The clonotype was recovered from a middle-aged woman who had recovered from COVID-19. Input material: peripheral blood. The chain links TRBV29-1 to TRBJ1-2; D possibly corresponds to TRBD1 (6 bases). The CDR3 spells CSAVAGQGIVGYTF. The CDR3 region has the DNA TGCAGCGCTGTGGCAGGTCAGGGGATTGTCGGCTACACCTTC.